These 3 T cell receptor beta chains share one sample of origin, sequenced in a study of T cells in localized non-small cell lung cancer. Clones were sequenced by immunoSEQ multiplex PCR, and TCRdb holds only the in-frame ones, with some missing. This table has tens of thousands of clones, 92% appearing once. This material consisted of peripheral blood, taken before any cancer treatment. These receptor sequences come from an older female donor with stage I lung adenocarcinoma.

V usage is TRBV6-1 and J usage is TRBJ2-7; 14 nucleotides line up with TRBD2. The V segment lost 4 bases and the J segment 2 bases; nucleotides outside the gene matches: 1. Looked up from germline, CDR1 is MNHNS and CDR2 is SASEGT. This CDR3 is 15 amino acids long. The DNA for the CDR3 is TGTGCCAGCAGTGCGACTAGCGGGGGGGCCTACGAGCAGTACTTC. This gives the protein CASSATSGGAYEQYF.

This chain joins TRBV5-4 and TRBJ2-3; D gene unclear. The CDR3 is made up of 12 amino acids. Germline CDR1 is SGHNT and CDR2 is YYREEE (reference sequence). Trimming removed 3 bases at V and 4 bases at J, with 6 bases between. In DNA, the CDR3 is TGTGCCAGCAGCTCCCGATCAGATACGCAGTATTTT. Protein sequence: CASSSRSDTQYF.

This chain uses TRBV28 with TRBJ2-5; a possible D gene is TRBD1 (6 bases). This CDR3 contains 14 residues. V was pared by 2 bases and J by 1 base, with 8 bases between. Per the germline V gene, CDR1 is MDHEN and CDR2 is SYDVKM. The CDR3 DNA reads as TGTGCCAGCAGTTTAATGGGGGCCCAAGAGACCCAGTACTTC. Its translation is CASSLMGAQETQYF. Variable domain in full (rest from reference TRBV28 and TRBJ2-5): DVKVTQSSRYLVKRTGEKVFLECVQDMDHENMFWYRQDPGLGLRLIYFSYDVKMKEKGDIPEGYSVSREKKERFSLILESASTNQTSMYLCASSLMGAQETQYFGPGTRLLVL.